This T cell receptor beta chain was retrieved from a study of T cell responses to AZD1222 COVID-19 vaccine. There are 15 residues in the CDR3. The V gene's germline CDR1 is SGHRS and CDR2 YFSETQ. Between the trimmed V and J ends, which lost 2 bases and 0 bases, there was a span of 10 bases. General study results and limits: The peak T cell response came first, and repertoires were sampled only after it. Variant regions that are unmutated are reportedly the target of nearly half of spike-specific TCRs. Mostly white British, mostly female donors; authors suggested clonal diversity may be underestimated. Across the whole spike, CD4 TCRs peaked at regions 160-218 and 743-854.

Comments on this clone: Its antigen remains unidentified.

The data were produced by immunoSEQ multiplex PCR, yet TCRdb's version contains in-frame clones alone and is incomplete. The sample lists under 150,000 clones, approximately 91% seen once, with approximately 30% in the top ten. The chain has TRBV5-1 and TRBJ2-3; perhaps TRBD2 as D (6 bases). Sequences were derived from peripheral blood, sampled on day 0 of AZD1222 vaccination. The TCR originated in an adult in good health. CDR3 sequence reads: CASSLLAASTDTQYF. The DNA of the CDR3 is TGCGCCAGCAGCTTACTAGCAGCTAGCACAGATACGCAGTATTTT.